This TCR beta chain was sequenced for a study of T cell responses to AZD1222 COVID-19 vaccine. General study points: Repertoires were obtained solely post-peak T cell response. Spike was spanned by vaccine-associated CD4 TCRs, which were dominant at 160-218 and 743-854. Spike-specific TCR breadth and depth both grew after two AZD1222 doses. Possibly, clonal diversity was underestimated; donors were largely white British and included more females.

Only a few counts were recorded for this clone. Its antigen remains unknown. The method was immunoSEQ multiplex PCR; TCRdb's version includes in-frame clones alone and lacks a portion of them. The sample has 90,000 to 100,000 clones, more than 75% seen once. From germline, CDR1 is DFQATT and CDR2 SNEGSKA (reference sequence). With V trimmed by 3 bases and J by 0 bases, 5 bases remained unmatched. The CDR3 covers 15 residues. Sequences were derived from peripheral blood, sampled on day 0 of AZD1222 vaccination. The TCR comes from an adult in good health. The chain uses TRBV20-1 and TRBJ1-3, with 7 bases identical to TRBD1. The CDR3 protein is CSASGTASSGNTIYF. CDR3 nucleotides: TGCAGTGCTAGTGGGACAGCCAGCTCTGGAAACACCATATATTTT.